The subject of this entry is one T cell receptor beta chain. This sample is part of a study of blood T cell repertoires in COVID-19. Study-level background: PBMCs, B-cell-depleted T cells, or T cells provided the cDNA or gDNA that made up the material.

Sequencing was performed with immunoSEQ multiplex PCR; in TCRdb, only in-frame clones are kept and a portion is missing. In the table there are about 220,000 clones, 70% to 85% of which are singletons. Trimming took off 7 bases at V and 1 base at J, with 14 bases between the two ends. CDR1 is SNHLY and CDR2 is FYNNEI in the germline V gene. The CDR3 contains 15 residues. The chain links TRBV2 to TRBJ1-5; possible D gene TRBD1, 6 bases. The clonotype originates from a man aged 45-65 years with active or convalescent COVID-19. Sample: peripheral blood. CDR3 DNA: TGTGCCAGCAATAGAGACAGGACAAGCAATCAGCCCCAGCATTTT. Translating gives CASNRDRTSNQPQHF.